What follows describes a single T cell receptor beta chain. This sample was included in a study of blood T cell repertoires in COVID-19. In the study overall: The United States, Italy and Spain were the sources of the acute and convalescent COVID-19 samples. The cDNA or gDNA used as material had been derived from T cells, B-cell-depleted T cells, or PBMCs.

Some clones are missing from TCRdb's copy, which holds only in-frame ones; the method was immunoSEQ multiplex PCR. The sample has about 400,000 clones, around nine tenths seen once. The cohort comprised adults aged about 18 to 90 years residing in about 25 US areas. Germline-derived CDR1 and CDR2 are SGHRS and YFSETQ. The trim removed 1 base at V and 4 bases at J, leaving 12 bases unmatched. The CDR3 covers 17 residues. The V and J genes are TRBV5-1 and TRBJ2-5, with TRBD2 matching 8 bases. The clonotype comes from a woman aged 30 to 39 who had recovered from COVID-19. Sequenced material: PBMCs or T cells enriched from blood (not recorded which). CDR3 sequence (DNA): TGCGCCAGCAGCTTGTTCGCGGCGGGGGGAGAAAGAGAGACCCAGTACTTC. It translates to CASSLFAAGGERETQYF. Using reference TRBV5-1 and TRBJ2-5 for the parts outside the CDR3, the full variable domain is KAGVTQTPRYLIKTRGQQVTLSCSPISGHRSVSWYQQTPGQGLQFLFEYFSETQRNKGNFPGRFSGRQFSNSRSEMNVSTLELGDSALYLCASSLFAAGGERETQYFGPGTRLLVL.